This T cell receptor (beta chain) was retrieved from a study of blood T cells in healthy people across ages. Whole-study findings and limits: The study found TCR beta diversity correlated strongly with naive T cell percentage.

Germline assignment: CDR1 DFQATT and CDR2 SNEGSKA (reference sequence). This CDR3 spans 14 amino acids. The germline V and J ends were trimmed by 3 bases and 3 bases, with 13 bases remaining between them. As for this clonotype: Antigen specificity is unknown.

It was with a sample-barcoded 5' primer and a J-beta primer mix that a second PCR of about 6 to 12 cycles was run. In TCRdb, the 5' RACE reads were re-called with MiXCR into one record per CDR3 protein. Here the sample spans around 580,000 distinct CDR3 sequences, roughly 43% being singletons. This TCR was recovered from an elderly man in good health. The chain combines TRBV20-1 with TRBJ2-3; D is tentatively TRBD1 or TRBD2 (5 bases each). The sample consisted of blood. Written as DNA, the CDR3 is TGCAGTGCTAGTCGAGGGGCGAGGACAGATACGCAGTATTTT. This sequence encodes CSASRGARTDTQYF.